Sequencing of this T cell receptor beta chain was carried out in a study of blood T cell repertoires in COVID-19. Study information: PBMCs, B-cell-depleted T cells, or T cells were the source of the cDNA or gDNA that made up the material.

V shed 3 bases and J 1 base; nucleotides not matched to a gene: 7. Germline V CDR1 and CDR2: MDHEN, SYDVKM. CDR3 length equals 17 residues. Sequencing used immunoSEQ multiplex PCR; TCRdb keeps in-frame clones, though not all of them. Of approximately 200,000 clones in the sample, about 84% were seen once. The sequence was obtained from a woman under 40 with acute or convalescent COVID-19. This sequence joins TRBV28 and TRBJ2-4, with 9 bases lining up with TRBD1. Sequences were obtained from peripheral blood. This CDR3 reads CASSLATGGKAKNIQYF. The CDR3 coding sequence is TGTGCCAGCAGTTTGGCGACAGGGGGGAAGGCCAAAAACATTCAGTACTTC.